The 28 T cell receptor beta chains given below trace back to one sample, sequenced in a study of blood T cell repertoires in COVID-19. Profiling relied on immunoSEQ multiplex PCR, and the TCRdb table lists in-frame clones only, not all of them. In the table there are about 140,000 clones, more than 65% of which are singletons. The sequenced material came from peripheral blood. These receptors came from a human donor in a cohort sampled during active COVID-19.

This clone was observed a single time. The chain carries TRBV7-2 and TRBJ2-1; 13 nucleotides line up with TRBD2. The CDR3 covers 17 residues. Per the germline V gene, CDR1 is SGHTA and CDR2 is FQGNSA. J lost 7 bases, V lost 5 bases, and 11 bases had no gene match. CDR3 bases: TGTGCCAGCAGCCTCCAACTAGCGGGGGGGCCCAGGAATGAGCAGTTCTTC. This gives the protein CASSLQLAGGPRNEQFF.

The chain joins TRBV28 to TRBJ1-2; 9 nucleotides match TRBD1. In germline, CDR1 is MDHEN, CDR2 SYDVKM. This CDR3 is 14 amino acids long. With V trimmed by 5 bases and J by 4 bases, 5 bases remained unmatched. CDR3 region: CASSHAGQGYGYTF. As DNA, the CDR3 is TGTGCCAGCAGTCATGCGGGACAGGGCTATGGCTACACCTTC.

This chain connects TRBV18 to TRBJ1-6, with 8 bases fitting TRBD1. Germline CDR1 is KGHSH and CDR2 is LQKENI. The CDR3 extends over 15 amino acids. V trimming: 2 bases; J trimming: 8 bases; junction bases outside the gene matches: 5. The CDR3 DNA sequence: TGTGCCAGCTCACCATACACAGGGGGGGATTCACCCCTCCACTTT. It is translated as CASSPYTGGDSPLHF.

The chain couples TRBV7-8 to TRBJ2-3; 9 positions agree with TRBD1. This CDR3 region has 18 residues. V lost 1 base, J lost 4 bases, and 12 bases stayed unmatched. Germline V lookup: CDR1 SGHVS, CDR2 FQNEAQ. The CDR3 DNA reads TGTGCCAGCAGCTTAGTAGGCCGGGACAGGGAGGATGCAGATACGCAGTATTTT. It encodes CASSLVGRDREDADTQYF.

The chain carries TRBV6-5 and TRBJ1-1; weak D call: TRBD1 (6 bases). CDR3 length: 13 amino acids. The V end lost 6 bases, the J end lost 1 base, and 9 bases lay between the germline ends. Germline V gene data show CDR1 as MNHEY and CDR2 as SVGAGI. As DNA, the CDR3 is TGTGCCAGCAGCTCGGGACAGAACACTGAAGCTTTCTTT. The encoded protein is CASSSGQNTEAFF.

This clone was counted a few times. The chain uses TRBV30 and TRBJ1-1; D is unresolved. The germline gives CDR1 GTSNPN, CDR2 SVGIG (reference sequence). V dropped 1 base and J dropped 5 bases, with 8 bases sitting between them. CDR3 length: 12 amino acids. This chain's CDR3 is CAWSDRDTEAFF. CDR3 coding DNA: TGTGCCTGGAGTGATCGAGATACTGAAGCTTTCTTT.

The chain employs TRBV3-1 (or the pseudogene TRBV3-2) and TRBJ1-6, with D possibly TRBD1 on 6 matching bases. CDR1 is LGHDT and CDR2 is YNNKEL in the germline V gene (reference sequence). The CDR3 runs 13 residues. Trimming left V 4 bases short and J 9 bases short, with 10 bases between. This CDR3 reads CASSPTGTSPLHF. CDR3 in DNA: TGTGCCAGCAGCCCAACAGGGACTTCACCCCTCCACTTT.

The chain combines TRBV10-3 with TRBJ2-5; 11 bases map to TRBD1. The V and J ends lost 7 bases and 1 base, in that order; junction bases with no gene match: 5. The CDR3 contains 15 residues. CDR1 ENHRY and CDR2 SYGVKD come from the germline V gene. CDR3 in amino acids: CAITGTGGAQETQYF. For the CDR3, the DNA is TGTGCCATCACGGGGACAGGGGGTGCCCAAGAGACCCAGTACTTC.

V gene TRBV6-5 combines with J gene TRBJ2-1; D is undetermined. V lost 11 bases, J lost 3 bases, and 14 bases lay in between. The CDR3 has 13 amino acids. Germline CDR1 is MNHEY and CDR2 is SVGAGI. CDR3 sequence reads: CALENIHYNEQFF. DNA for the CDR3: TGTGCCCTAGAGAATATTCACTACAATGAGCAGTTCTTC.

The V call is TRBV5-1, the J call TRBJ1-4; 7 nucleotides line up with TRBD1. The V and J ends lost 4 bases and 6 bases, in that order; junction bases with no gene match: 12. Germline V gene data show CDR1 as SGHRS and CDR2 as YFSETQ. The CDR3 consists of 16 residues. In DNA form, the CDR3 reads TGCGCCAGCAGCACAGGGGCTACAGGGGAGGATGAAAAACTGTTTTTT. This gives the protein CASSTGATGEDEKLFF.

This chain uses TRBV10-3 with TRBJ1-2, with D possibly matching TRBD1 (6 bases). Trimming removed 5 bases from V and 3 bases from J, with 13 bases in between. The germline CDR1 and CDR2 sequences are ENHRY and SYGVKD. The CDR3 loop spans 14 amino acids. Written as DNA, the CDR3 is TGTGCCATCAGTCGACAGGTTGGGGACTATGGCTACACCTTC. Translating gives CAISRQVGDYGYTF.

A single count supports this clone. The chain uses TRBV19 and TRBJ2-4; the match to TRBD2 covers 12 bases. The junction had 8 bases not matched to a gene; V was cut back by 3 bases and J by 8 bases. The CDR3 consists of 16 residues. Germline V lookup: CDR1 LNHDA, CDR2 SQIVND (reference sequence). The CDR3 coding sequence is TGTGCCAGTAGTATTGAACTAGCGGGGGGCGGGGACATTCAGTACTTC. It encodes CASSIELAGGGDIQYF.

The J gene is TRBJ2-5, the V gene TRBV24-1, with 9 bases that match TRBD1. CDR1 and CDR2 (germline): KGHDR, SFDVKD. J was trimmed by 10 bases and V by 4 bases; bases with no gene match: 15. The CDR3 runs 16 residues. This CDR3 reads CATSEDRGPVGGIQYF. The CDR3 DNA reads TGTGCCACCAGTGAGGACAGGGGTCCCGTTGGGGGGATCCAGTACTTC.

The chain recombines TRBV19 with TRBJ2-7, with 11 bases identical to TRBD1. From germline, CDR1 is LNHDA and CDR2 SQIVND (reference sequence). V was pared by 3 bases and J by 2 bases, with 3 bases of the junction left unmatched. The CDR3 spans 15 residues. CDR3 bases: TGTGCCAGTAGTATCGGGACAGGGGGACCCTACGAGCAGTACTTC. Translated: CASSIGTGGPYEQYF.

The V and J genes are TRBV7-2 and TRBJ2-5, with unresolved D. This CDR3 region has 13 residues. The V gene's germline CDR1 is SGHTA and CDR2 FQGNSA. V was clipped by 5 bases and J by 1 base, with 8 bases between them. CDR3 amino acids: CASSLSTQETQYF. CDR3 nucleotides: TGTGCCAGCAGCCTGTCTACCCAAGAGACCCAGTACTTC.

The chain is built from TRBV29-1 and TRBJ2-3; TRBD2 might be the D (6 bases). The CDR3 runs 15 residues. Germline-derived CDR1 and CDR2 are SQVTM and ANQGSEA. Trimming removed 1 base from V and 6 bases from J, with 17 bases in between. The CDR3 is CSVEGAHLAGDTQYF. The CDR3 DNA reads as TGCAGCGTTGAAGGGGCACATCTCGCGGGGGATACGCAGTATTTT.

This clone was detected once. The chain joins TRBV25-1 to TRBJ2-1; 7 bases align to TRBD1. V was clipped by 5 bases and J by 4 bases; unmatched bases: 8. The CDR3 runs 15 residues. CDR1 MGHDK and CDR2 SYGVNS come from the germline V gene. DNA for the CDR3: TGTGCCAGCAGTTCACCGGGACAGAAATACAATGAGCAGTTCTTC. Protein: CASSSPGQKYNEQFF.

The V and J genes are TRBV7-9 and TRBJ1-3; unclear D gene. V dropped 5 bases and J dropped 8 bases, with 13 bases sitting between them. Per germline, CDR1 SEHNR and CDR2 FQNEAQ (reference sequence). This CDR3 contains 13 residues. This CDR3 is CASSLLIEDTIYF. In nucleotides, the CDR3 is TGTGCCAGCAGCCTCCTAATAGAAGACACCATATATTTT.

V usage is TRBV5-4 and J usage is TRBJ2-3, with 16 positions matching TRBD2. Germline trimming cut 4 bases from V and 4 bases from J; bases unmatched to any gene: 3. Germline loops: CDR1 SGHNT, CDR2 YYREEE (reference sequence). The CDR3 totals 16 residues. CDR3 DNA: TGTGCCAGCAGCCCGGGACTAGCGGGGGGGTCAGATACGCAGTATTTT. This sequence encodes CASSPGLAGGSDTQYF.

The chain employs TRBV2 and TRBJ1-5, with 7 nucleotides matching TRBD1. V lost 6 bases, J lost 2 bases, and 10 bases stayed unmatched. From germline, CDR1 is SNHLY and CDR2 FYNNEI. There are 16 residues in the CDR3. This CDR3 is CASRGTRQGGNQPQHF. In DNA, the CDR3 is TGTGCCAGCAGGGGTACCCGACAGGGTGGCAATCAGCCCCAGCATTTT.

The gene calls are TRBV7-8 and TRBJ1-2; 8 bases are a match to TRBD1. From germline, CDR1 is SGHVS and CDR2 FQNEAQ. The ends lost 2 bases at V and 1 base at J; junction bases unmatched: 18. CDR3 length: 20 amino acids. The CDR3, as DNA: TGTGCCAGCAGCTTACATGGCGTTTGGGGGACAGGAGGAATTAACTATGGCTACACCTTC. The encoded protein is CASSLHGVWGTGGINYGYTF.

This clone has just one count. V is TRBV12-3 or TRBV12-4 and J is TRBJ2-7; unclear D gene. The CDR3 is made up of 13 amino acids. V lost 5 bases and J 3 bases, leaving 11 bases between the germline ends. CDR3 loop: CASSPQLIYEQYF. The CDR3 DNA sequence: TGTGCCAGCAGTCCCCAACTTATCTACGAGCAGTACTTC.

The chain is built from TRBV4-1 and TRBJ2-1, with a possible D match to TRBD1 (5 bases). V was trimmed by 4 bases and J by 2 bases, leaving 9 bases between them. This CDR3 has 14 residues. Germline V gene data show CDR1 as MGHRA and CDR2 as YSYEKL. DNA of the CDR3: TGCGCCAGCAGCCCGGACACCACCTACAATGAGCAGTTCTTC. As protein: CASSPDTTYNEQFF.

V and J are TRBV6-6 and TRBJ2-7; D perhaps matches TRBD2 (6 bases). V lost 8 bases and J lost 3, with 8 bases in between. The CDR3 covers 11 residues. Germline V CDR1 and CDR2: MNHNY, SVGAGI (reference sequence). The CDR3 region has the DNA TGTGCCAGCGGGAGGATCTACGAGCAGTACTTC. It translates to CASGRIYEQYF.

This rearrangement joins TRBV9 to TRBJ1-1, with TRBD1 matching 7 bases. Per the germline V gene, CDR1 is SGDLS and CDR2 is YYNGEE. The CDR3 sequence is 11 residues long. The V and J ends lost 3 bases and 10 bases, in that order; junction bases with no gene match: 3. In nucleotides, the CDR3 is TGTGCCAGCAGCGAAGGGGGCAGAGCTTTCTTT. It is translated as CASSEGGRAFF.

The genes are TRBV11-3 and TRBJ1-1; D call uncertain. Trimming took off 5 bases at V and 3 bases at J, with 4 bases between the two ends. Germline V CDR1 and CDR2: SGHNT, YENEEA. The CDR3 has 11 residues. The CDR3 DNA sequence: TGTGCCAGCAGCACTGACACTGAAGCTTTCTTT. Translation gives CASSTDTEAFF.

The chain joins TRBV6-5 to TRBJ2-2; D perhaps matches TRBD2 (5 bases). V lost 10 bases, J lost 4 bases, and 16 bases lay in between. Germline lookup yields CDR1 MNHEY and CDR2 SVGAGI. The CDR3 loop spans 14 amino acids. The DNA for the CDR3 is TGTGCCACCGTGGACTCACGAGTCACCGGGGAGCTGTTTTTT. It yields the protein CATVDSRVTGELFF.

CDR3 sequence (DNA): TGTGCCATCGGGGGACAGGGGCTCCACAATGAGCAGTTCTTC. It encodes CAIGGQGLHNEQFF. This chain links TRBV10-3 with TRBJ2-1, with 10 bases aligning to TRBD1. The V and J ends lost 8 bases and 5 bases, in that order; junction bases with no gene match: 6. The germline V gene has CDR1 ENHRY and CDR2 SYGVKD. The CDR3 sequence is 14 residues long.